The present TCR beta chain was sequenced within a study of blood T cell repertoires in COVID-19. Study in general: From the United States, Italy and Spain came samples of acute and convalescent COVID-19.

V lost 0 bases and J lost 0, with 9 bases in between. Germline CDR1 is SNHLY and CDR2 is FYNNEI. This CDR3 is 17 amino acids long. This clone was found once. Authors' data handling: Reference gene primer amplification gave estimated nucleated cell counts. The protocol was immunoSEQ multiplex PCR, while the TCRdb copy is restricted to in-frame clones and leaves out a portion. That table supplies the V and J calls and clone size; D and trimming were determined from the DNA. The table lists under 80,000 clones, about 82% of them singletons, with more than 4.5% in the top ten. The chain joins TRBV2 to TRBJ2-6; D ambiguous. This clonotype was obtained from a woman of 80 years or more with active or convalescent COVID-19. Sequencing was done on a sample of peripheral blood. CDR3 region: CASSEALSSSGANVLTF. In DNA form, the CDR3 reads TGTGCCAGCAGTGAAGCCTTATCCAGCTCTGGGGCCAACGTCCTGACTTTC.